This T cell receptor (beta chain) was documented in a study of OX40 agonist ivuxolimab in advanced cancers. Whole-study findings and limits: Relative to CD4+ cells, CD8+ T cells on average had more expanded clones.

Germline CDR1 is MNHEY and CDR2 is SMNVEV (reference sequence). The V and J ends lost 3 bases and 2 bases, in that order; junction bases with no gene match: 9. The CDR3 has 16 residues. Details on this clone: Its antigen remains unknown.

Sequencing used immunoSEQ multiplex PCR; TCRdb keeps in-frame clones, though not all of them. The data contain just under 80,000 clones, 75% to 90% of them singletons. The sampling schedule covered blood at baseline, cycle 4 day 1, and cycle 7 day 1. The starting material was CD4+ or CD8+ T cells sorted from blood, obtained in a trial of the OX40 agonist ivuxolimab. This sequence joins TRBV27 and TRBJ1-2; TRBD1 agrees at 7 bases. The clonotype originates from an adult with an advanced solid tumor such as melanoma, head and neck, liver or kidney cancer. The CDR3 region has the DNA TGTGCCAGCAGTTTCCCCACGACAGGGATCAACTATGGCTACACCTTC. Encoded protein: CASSFPTTGINYGYTF.